This section outlines one T cell receptor (beta chain) sequence together with its context. What it binds is not known. The PBMCs studied were ones that came from 10 ml fresh peripheral blood. The data belong to a study of T cells in Graves' hyperthyroidism and ophthalmopathy. Study-wide points: Most expanded thyroid clonotypes above 0.001 also appeared in blood.

In germline, CDR1 is SEHNR, CDR2 FQNEAQ (reference sequence). The length of the CDR3 is 13 residues. V lost 5 bases and J 6 bases, leaving 11 bases between the germline ends. The investigators amplified TCR beta CDR3 regions from RNA transcripts. Researchers ran a first-round RT-PCR on the TCR CDR3 using the HTBI primer set. In TCRdb, the multiplex PCR reads were re-called with MiXCR into one record per CDR3 protein. The sample has roughly 56,000 distinct CDR3 sequences, 49% seen once. The specimen was blood. This chain joins TRBV7-9 and TRBJ1-5; tentatively, D is TRBD1 (5 bases). The receptor's source is a woman under 40 with Graves' ophthalmopathy. The CDR3 DNA reads TGTGCCAGCAGCCCAGGGTTGGCTCAGCCCCAGCATTTT. As protein: CASSPGLAQPQHF.